Following are 24 T cell receptor beta chains from one sample sequenced in a study of Ad26.COV2.S vaccination and SARS-CoV-2 variants. Using immunoSEQ multiplex PCR, the repertoire was profiled, and TCRdb retains in-frame clones only, with some absent. The data hold approximately 480,000 clones, with around nine tenths observed a single time. Treatment here: about 20 received Ad26.COV2.S at low or high dose, single or two shots; a few received placebo; per-sample allocation not given. Day 63 after the first vaccine or placebo injection was the time point for sampling. Sequencing was performed on peripheral blood, taken in a trial of Ad26.COV2.S vaccine versus placebo. The receptor set was obtained from a person between 18 and 65 years old who received the Ad26.COV2.S COVID-19 vaccine or a placebo.

Worth noting for this clone: Other nucleotide sequences in the sample specify the same CDR3. The chain carries TRBV19 and TRBJ1-2; no clear D. Looked up from germline, CDR1 is LNHDA and CDR2 is SQIVND (reference sequence). V was shortened by 3 bases and J by 1 base, with 12 bases between the two germline ends. The length of the CDR3 is 15 residues. The CDR3 region has the DNA TGTGCCAGTAGTATCGGCGGCCAAGTTAACTATGGCTACACCTTC. Residues: CASSIGGQVNYGYTF. Looking up the rest from reference TRBV19 and TRBJ1-2 gives the full variable domain: DGGITQSPKYLFRKEGQNVTLSCEQNLNHDAMYWYRQDPGQGLRLIYYSQIVNDFQKGDIAEGYSVSREKKESFPLTVTSAQKNPTAFYLCASSIGGQVNYGYTFGSGTRLTVV.

This CDR3 is CASSDPRTGNEQFF. DNA of the CDR3: TGTGCCAGCAGTGACCCGCGGACGGGCAATGAGCAGTTCTTC. The V call is TRBV27, the J call TRBJ2-1; D is uncertain. Per germline, CDR1 MNHEY and CDR2 SMNVEV (reference sequence). Trimming pared 5 bases from V and 6 bases from J, leaving 14 bases between. This CDR3 region has 14 residues.

The chain uses TRBV19 and TRBJ2-7; TRBD1 or TRBD2 may be the D gene (6 bases each). V was trimmed by 5 bases and J by 0 bases, leaving 14 bases between them. CDR3 length: 15 amino acids. The germline gives CDR1 LNHDA, CDR2 SQIVND (reference sequence). The CDR3 coding sequence is TGTGCCAGTAGTGGGGGGCCGGGGAGCTCCTACGAGCAGTACTTC. This translates into CASSGGPGSSYEQYF.

The chain combines TRBV9 with TRBJ2-5; TRBD1 agrees at 7 bases. After removal of 4 bases from V and 2 bases from J, the junction contained 8 bases not matched to a gene. Germline values: CDR1 SGDLS, CDR2 YYNGEE. This CDR3 has 15 residues. This CDR3 is CASSPPRTGQETQYF. CDR3 in DNA: TGTGCCAGCAGCCCCCCCCGGACAGGACAAGAGACCCAGTACTTC.

This rearrangement joins TRBV6-2 or TRBV6-3 to TRBJ2-3; D perhaps matches TRBD1 (7 bases). Germline V lookup: CDR1 MNHEY, CDR2 SVGEGT. V dropped 2 bases and J dropped 2 bases, with 11 bases sitting between them. The CDR3 sequence is 15 residues long. The CDR3 protein is CASSYGGTDTDTQYF. In nucleotides, the CDR3 is TGTGCCAGCAGTTACGGGGGGACAGACACAGATACGCAGTATTTT.

Remarks on this clone: This sample also contains other DNA sequences that code for the same CDR3. This sequence joins TRBV10-3 and TRBJ1-2; TRBD1 might be the D (6 bases). CDR1 is ENHRY and CDR2 is SYGVKD in the germline V gene. Trimming took off 0 bases at V and 5 bases at J, with 10 bases between the two ends. This CDR3 comprises 14 residues. CDR3 DNA sequence: TGTGCCATCAGTGAGTCTGGCAGGGGATATGGCTACACCTTC. Its protein product is CAISESGRGYGYTF.

The genes are TRBV27 and TRBJ2-7; the D gene is possibly TRBD1 (5 bases). V lost 6 bases, J lost 1 base, and 10 bases lay in between. Germline V gene sequence: CDR1 MNHEY, CDR2 SMNVEV (reference sequence). CDR3 size: 13 residues. The CDR3 region has the DNA TGTGCCAGCAGACAGACAGCTTCCTACGAGCAGTACTTC. Translation: CASRQTASYEQYF.

J is TRBJ1-3 and V is TRBV3-1 (or the pseudogene TRBV3-2), with no clear D. Trimming removed 6 bases from V and 1 base from J, with 4 bases in between. The CDR3 is made up of 12 amino acids. The germline gives CDR1 LGHDT, CDR2 YNNKEL (reference sequence). CDR3 region: CASRGSGNTIYF. Here the CDR3 DNA reads TGTGCCAGCAGGGGTTCTGGAAACACCATATATTTT.

The genes are TRBV5-1 and TRBJ2-1, with no clear D. The CDR3 contains 13 residues. The V gene lost 2 bases and the J gene lost 8 bases, with 11 bases spanning the gap. Germline CDR1 and CDR2: SGHRS and YFSETQ. CDR3 nucleotides: TGCGCCAGCAGCTTCGCTAGGAACTATGAGCAGTTCTTC. As protein: CASSFARNYEQFF.

This chain connects TRBV27 to TRBJ1-1, with D maybe TRBD1 (5 bases). V was pared by 6 bases and J by 0 bases, with 14 bases between. This CDR3 region has 15 residues. CDR1 is MNHEY, CDR2 SMNVEV, per germline (reference sequence). This chain's CDR3 is CASSHRQLMNTEAFF. In nucleotides, the CDR3 is TGTGCCAGCAGCCACCGACAGCTAATGAACACTGAAGCTTTCTTT.

The chain uses TRBV28 and TRBJ2-1; TRBD1 matches 8 bases. V dropped 5 bases and J dropped 8; count of bases not matched to a gene: 5. The germline gives CDR1 MDHEN, CDR2 SYDVKM. This CDR3 contains 13 residues. This CDR3 reads CASSPQGGDEQFF. The CDR3 DNA follows: TGTGCCAGCAGTCCACAGGGGGGCGATGAGCAGTTCTTC.

The V call is TRBV9, the J call TRBJ2-1; TRBD2 matches 13 bases. The V gene's germline CDR1 is SGDLS and CDR2 YYNGEE. The trim removed 6 bases at V and 10 bases at J, leaving 13 bases unmatched. The length of the CDR3 is 16 residues. CDR3 loop: CASTRTSGSGGREQFF. The CDR3 coding sequence is TGTGCCAGCACACGGACTAGCGGGAGTGGGGGAAGAGAGCAGTTCTTC.

The count of this clone is one. The chain has TRBV11-3 and TRBJ2-2; possibly TRBD2 for D (6 bases). The CDR3 sequence is 15 residues long. The V gene's germline CDR1 is SGHNT and CDR2 YENEEA. Trimming removed 1 base from V and 5 bases from J, with 11 bases in between. The DNA for the CDR3 is TGTGCCAGCAGCTTAGCTGCTGGGGGGACCGGGGAGCTGTTTTTT. Amino acid sequence: CASSLAAGGTGELFF.

The chain combines TRBV7-8 with TRBJ1-2; tentative D call: TRBD1 (5 bases). CDR1 SGHVS and CDR2 FQNEAQ come from the germline V gene. The CDR3 length is 17 residues. With 4 bases removed from V and 4 bases from J, the gap between germline ends came to 22 bases. The CDR3 here is CASSSLGTAIAAYGYTF. In DNA, the CDR3 is TGTGCCAGCAGCTCCCTCGGGACGGCGATCGCCGCCTATGGCTACACCTTC.

The rearrangement links TRBV28 to TRBJ1-1; D is perhaps TRBD1 (5 bases). The CDR3 sequence is 13 residues long. CDR1 and CDR2 from the germline V gene are MDHEN and SYDVKM. V gave up 7 bases and J gave up 5 bases, with 14 bases separating them. The CDR3: CASNSGGGTEAFF. The CDR3, as DNA: TGTGCCAGCAATTCCGGGGGGGGAACTGAAGCTTTCTTT.

The rearrangement joins TRBV18 to TRBJ2-7; D is undetermined. V dropped 4 bases and J dropped 0 bases, with 4 bases sitting between them. The CDR3 runs to 12 residues. Germline V CDR1 and CDR2: KGHSH, LQKENI. As DNA, the CDR3 is TGTGCCAGCTCACTTAGCTCCTACGAGCAGTACTTC. Encoded protein: CASSLSSYEQYF.

Only a few counts were recorded for this clone. The chain has TRBV6-5 and TRBJ2-7; 14 bases are shared with TRBD2. J gave up 6 bases and V 6 bases, and 4 bases lay outside the gene matches. From germline, CDR1 is MNHEY and CDR2 SVGAGI. CDR3 length equals 14 residues. The CDR3 nucleotides are TGTGCCAGCAGAGCTGGGACTAGCGGGAGCGAGCAGTACTTC. It codes for CASRAGTSGSEQYF.

CDR3 protein: CASSLVTGLEQYF. For the CDR3, the DNA is TGTGCCAGCAGCTTAGTTACCGGGTTAGAGCAGTACTTC. This chain connects TRBV7-9 to TRBJ2-7; no clear D. The ends were cut back, 1 base at V and 7 bases at J, with 11 bases in the middle. CDR1 and CDR2 (germline): SEHNR, FQNEAQ (reference sequence). This CDR3 region has 13 residues.

This rearrangement joins TRBV29-1 to TRBJ1-1, with unresolved D. Germline V lookup: CDR1 SQVTM, CDR2 ANQGSEA. The CDR3 loop spans 13 amino acids. V dropped 0 bases and J dropped 0 bases, with 5 bases sitting between them. This CDR3 reads CSVEDTLNTEAFF. Here the CDR3 DNA reads TGCAGCGTTGAAGACACCTTGAACACTGAAGCTTTCTTT.

The chain's CDR3 is CASSSRWGPHNEQFF. CDR3 in DNA: TGTGCCAGCAGCTCCCGCTGGGGGCCTCACAATGAGCAGTTCTTC. The chain carries TRBV7-2 and TRBJ2-1, with D possibly matching TRBD1 (6 bases). Germline CDR1 SGHTA, CDR2 FQGNSA. Deletions cut 4 bases from V and 5 bases from J, with 15 bases between. This CDR3 has 15 amino acids.

The chain uses TRBV5-6 and TRBJ2-1; the D is unclear. The CDR3 totals 15 residues. CDR1 SGHDT and CDR2 YYEEEE come from the germline V gene. V lost 0 bases and J 3 bases, leaving 10 bases between the germline ends. Here the CDR3 DNA reads TGTGCCAGCAGCTTGGCGGGCCCTCTCTACAATGAGCAGTTCTTC. It is translated as CASSLAGPLYNEQFF. Combining the CDR3 with reference TRBV5-6 and TRBJ2-1 gives the whole variable domain DAGVTQSPTHLIKTRGQQVTLRCSPKSGHDTVSWYQQALGQGPQFIFQYYEEEERQRGNFPDRFSGHQFPNYSSELNVNALLLGDSALYLCASSLAGPLYNEQFFGPGTRLTVL.

The CDR3, as DNA: TGTGCCAGCAGTTTATGGGGACAGGACCTCTATAATTCACCCCTCCACTTT. It encodes CASSLWGQDLYNSPLHF. The gene calls are TRBV28 and TRBJ1-6, with TRBD1 matching over 8 bases. This CDR3 has 17 residues. Trimming removed 0 bases from V and 3 bases from J; junction bases left unmatched: 4. Germline loops: CDR1 MDHEN, CDR2 SYDVKM.

This chain connects TRBV7-6 to TRBJ2-2, with unresolved D. In germline, CDR1 is SGHVS, CDR2 FNYEAQ. V shed 5 bases and J shed 4 bases, with 11 bases lying between them. The CDR3 runs to 14 residues. CDR3 region: CASSRLPGTGELFF. The CDR3 DNA sequence: TGTGCCAGCAGCCGGCTGCCGGGCACCGGGGAGCTGTTTTTT.

The chain has TRBV28 and TRBJ1-3; no definite D call. Trimming took 6 bases from V and 6 from J, leaving 15 bases between them. CDR1 MDHEN and CDR2 SYDVKM come from the germline V gene. This CDR3 comprises 14 residues. The DNA for the CDR3 is TGTGCCAGCAGGCCGGGTCCCGCGGAAAACACCATATATTTT. It yields the protein CASRPGPAENTIYF. Full variable domain (outside the CDR3, taken from reference TRBV28 and TRBJ1-3): DVKVTQSSRYLVKRTGEKVFLECVQDMDHENMFWYRQDPGLGLRLIYFSYDVKMKEKGDIPEGYSVSREKKERFSLILESASTNQTSMYLCASRPGPAENTIYFGEGSWLTVV.